The 32 T cell receptor beta chains in this list originate from one sample, sequenced in a study of vaccination and CD4 T cells after COVID-19. Sample treatment: roughly 11-day PBMC culture with coronavirus spike peptide pools or control peptides (ViraFEST assay). Which antigens these TCRs recognize remains unknown. Cultured CD4+ T cells had their DNA profiled by the Oncomine TCR Beta short-read assay. Using its own MiXCR run on the PCR reads, TCRdb lists one record per CDR3 protein. The profile shows more than 9,000 distinct CDR3 sequences, 45% of them singletons. Sequenced material: cultured CD4+ T cells from blood, taken after SARS-CoV-2 vaccination. The receptors derive from a human donor with COVID-19.

This clonotype was seen once. This chain uses TRBV7-9 with TRBJ2-1; 12 nucleotides align to TRBD2. The V segment lost 5 bases and the J segment 4 bases; nucleotides outside the gene matches: 6. The CDR3 is 16 amino acids. Germline V gene sequence: CDR1 SEHNR, CDR2 FQNEAQ (reference sequence). The CDR3 is CASSPLAGGPYNEQFF. The CDR3 region has the DNA TGTGCCAGCAGCCCTCTAGCGGGGGGGCCATACAATGAGCAGTTCTTC.

The DNA for the CDR3 is TGCAGCGCCAAGACCCAAGACAGGGAGGGTTTAGAAGCTTTCTTT. It yields the protein CSAKTQDREGLEAFF. The chain combines TRBV29-1 with TRBJ1-1; 7 positions agree with TRBD1. The CDR3 is 15 residues long. J lost 8 bases, V lost 7 bases, and 19 bases had no gene match. Germline loops: CDR1 SQVTM, CDR2 ANQGSEA.

The chain has TRBV20-1 and TRBJ2-3, with TRBD2 matching over 11 bases. The germline CDR1 and CDR2 sequences are DFQATT and SNEGSKA (reference sequence). The CDR3 has 14 amino acids. The V gene end was trimmed by 6 bases and the J gene end by 3 bases; junction bases not matched to a gene: 5. Here the CDR3 reads CSAPGTSGTDTQYF. DNA for the CDR3: TGCAGTGCGCCCGGGACTAGCGGTACAGATACGCAGTATTTT.

The chain combines TRBV6-2 or TRBV6-3 with TRBJ1-2; no reliable D call. This CDR3 has 14 residues. Trimming shortened V by 6 bases and J by 4 bases, and 15 bases separated the two germline ends. The germline V gene has CDR1 MNHEY and CDR2 SVGEGT. The chain's CDR3 is CASREDTGAYGYTF. Here the CDR3 DNA reads TGTGCCAGCAGAGAAGACACGGGAGCCTATGGCTACACCTTC.

This clonotype appeared a single time. An end of the junction differs from the germline gene, which may be a read error. The chain is built from TRBV6-1 and TRBJ1-6, with D uncertain. Germline V gives CDR1 MNHNS, CDR2 SASEGT. The CDR3 consists of 16 residues. In DNA, the CDR3 is TGTGCCAGCACCCTTGGCCCGAGCTCCTGTAATTCACCCCTCCACTTT. Protein: CASTLGPSSCNSPLHF.

This sequence joins TRBV20-1 and TRBJ2-5, with 7 bases identical to TRBD1. This CDR3 spans 15 amino acids. V lost 6 bases, J lost 1 base, and 11 bases stayed unmatched. Germline lookup yields CDR1 DFQATT and CDR2 SNEGSKA (reference sequence). DNA of the CDR3: TGCAGTGCCAATGGGGACAGAAAATTCCAAGAGACCCAGTACTTC. Translating gives CSANGDRKFQETQYF.

The rearrangement links TRBV12-3 or TRBV12-4 to TRBJ1-5, with no clear D. Trimming removed 1 base at V and 9 bases at J, with 19 bases between. This CDR3 has 16 residues. CDR3 sequence (DNA): TGTGCCAGCAGTTTAGGACCGGTGGCCCGGCTAGGGCCCCAGCATTTT. Translated: CASSLGPVARLGPQHF.

The genes are TRBV19 and TRBJ1-2, with unresolved D. V was shortened by 1 base and J by 5 bases, with 11 bases between the two germline ends. The CDR3 loop spans 14 amino acids. Germline CDR1 and CDR2: LNHDA and SQIVND (reference sequence). The CDR3 region is CASSIGSASYGYTF. The CDR3 bases are TGTGCCAGTAGTATAGGGTCCGCAAGTTATGGCTACACCTTC.

The V call is TRBV7-2, the J call TRBJ2-3; D call uncertain. The length of the CDR3 is 13 residues. Trimming removed 8 bases at V and 5 bases at J, with 14 bases between. The germline CDR1 and CDR2 sequences are SGHTA and FQGNSA. CDR3 in amino acids: CASDAPGRDTQYF. As DNA, the CDR3 is TGTGCCAGCGACGCCCCCGGAAGAGATACGCAGTATTTT.

The J gene is TRBJ2-5, the V gene TRBV18; D not certain. Trimming removed 3 bases at V and 0 bases at J, with 11 bases between. Germline V CDR1 and CDR2: KGHSH, LQKENI. CDR3 length: 15 amino acids. CDR3 nucleotides: TGTGCCAGCTCACCCGTAGTAGGAAACCAAGAGACCCAGTACTTC. This encodes CASSPVVGNQETQYF.

The chain has TRBV11-3 and TRBJ2-1, with D perhaps matching TRBD1 (6 bases). Trimming stripped 5 bases from V and 8 bases from J, with 13 bases between. The CDR3 runs 13 residues. Germline-derived CDR1 and CDR2 are SGHNT and YENEEA. CDR3 sequence reads: CASSLQGKDEQFF. CDR3 DNA: TGTGCCAGCAGCCTACAGGGTAAGGATGAGCAGTTCTTC.

The chain links TRBV6-2 or TRBV6-3 to TRBJ2-1, with a possible D match to TRBD2 (5 bases). CDR3 length: 15 amino acids. Germline V gene lookup returns CDR1 MNHEY and CDR2 SVGEGT. V gave up 2 bases and J gave up 2 bases, with 10 bases separating them. The CDR3 bases are TGTGCCAGCAGTTACCCGGGGATAGCCTACAATGAGCAGTTCTTC. Translation: CASSYPGIAYNEQFF.

The chain carries TRBV5-1 and TRBJ1-2, with D perhaps TRBD1 (5 bases). The CDR3 extends over 13 amino acids. V lost 0 bases and J lost 8, with 11 bases in between. The germline V gene encodes CDR1 SGHRS and CDR2 YFSETQ. The CDR3 DNA is TGCGCCAGCAGCTTGGCCAGGGAGGAGGGCTACACCTTC. Protein sequence: CASSLAREEGYTF.

The chain couples TRBV7-9 to TRBJ1-1; D perhaps matches TRBD1 (6 bases). Germline-derived CDR1 and CDR2 are SEHNR and FQNEAQ (reference sequence). V was pared by 7 bases and J by 5 bases, with 17 bases between. CDR3 length equals 14 residues. The CDR3 loop reads CASNPYSQGTEAFF. In DNA form, the CDR3 reads TGTGCCAGCAACCCGTACAGCCAGGGGACTGAAGCTTTCTTT.

This clonotype was detected a few times. The genes are TRBV15 and TRBJ2-3; a possible D gene is TRBD2 (6 bases). This CDR3 has 16 residues. Germline assignment: CDR1 LNHNV and CDR2 YYDKDF (reference sequence). Trimming took 0 bases from V and 0 from J, leaving 10 bases between them. The CDR3 bases are TGTGCCACCAGCAGAGATGGGCGGGGTAGCACAGATACGCAGTATTTT. Translating gives CATSRDGRGSTDTQYF.

The CDR3 protein is CASSSPTEYTGELFF. CDR3 sequence (DNA): TGTGCCAGCAGTTCCCCGACGGAGTACACCGGGGAGCTGTTTTTT. V and J are TRBV28 and TRBJ2-2; D ambiguous. The V end was cut by 4 bases, the J end by 3 bases, with 12 bases between. The germline gives CDR1 MDHEN, CDR2 SYDVKM. This CDR3 region has 15 residues.

This clonotype was seen a handful of times. V and J are TRBV6-1 and TRBJ2-7; D gene unclear. Germline V gene data show CDR1 as MNHNS and CDR2 as SASEGT. The germline V and J ends were trimmed by 6 bases and 9 bases, with 27 bases remaining between them. The CDR3 runs 16 residues. The CDR3 region has the DNA TGTGCCAGCAGGCCCGTCCCGATTGGGGTAACGAATGCGCAGTACTTC. Translation gives CASRPVPIGVTNAQYF.

The chain uses TRBV27 and TRBJ2-7, with 9 bases fitting TRBD1. Germline CDR1 is MNHEY and CDR2 is SMNVEV (reference sequence). The CDR3 sequence is 15 residues long. The J segment lost 4 bases and the V segment lost 4 bases, leaving 8 bases of the junction unmatched. The CDR3 sequence is CASSSTGTGIYEQYF. In nucleotides, the CDR3 is TGTGCCAGCAGTTCCACCGGGACAGGGATATACGAGCAGTACTTC.

The V call is TRBV6-1, the J call TRBJ1-5; 7 bases are shared with TRBD1. Germline trimming cut 6 bases from V and 0 bases from J; bases unmatched to any gene: 2. Germline V gives CDR1 MNHNS, CDR2 SASEGT. The CDR3 consists of 14 residues. The CDR3 spells CASRDRASNQPQHF. The CDR3 nucleotides are TGTGCCAGCAGAGACAGGGCTAGCAATCAGCCCCAGCATTTT.

The chain uses TRBV12-3 or TRBV12-4 and TRBJ2-1; possible D gene TRBD2, 5 bases. The V end lost 6 bases, the J end lost 4 bases, and 13 bases lay between the germline ends. The CDR3 spans 14 residues. CDR3 in amino acids: CASRGSAVYNEQFF. CDR3 nucleotide sequence: TGTGCCAGCAGGGGGAGTGCGGTTTACAATGAGCAGTTCTTC.

This clonotype was found a few times. This chain links TRBV20-1 with TRBJ1-2; D perhaps matches TRBD1 (5 bases). Trimming removed 6 bases from V and 2 bases from J, with 16 bases in between. The CDR3 loop spans 14 amino acids. CDR1 is DFQATT and CDR2 is SNEGSKA in the germline V gene (reference sequence). DNA for the CDR3: TGCAGTGCCACCCGACAGAAGCAAAACTATGGCTACACCTTC. Encoded protein: CSATRQKQNYGYTF.

The CDR3 here is CASSSDRGRNTEAFF. The CDR3 coding sequence is TGTGCCAGCAGTTCGGACAGGGGGCGTAACACTGAAGCTTTCTTT. This rearrangement joins TRBV7-9 to TRBJ1-1; 11 bases are a match to TRBD1. Per germline, CDR1 SEHNR and CDR2 FQNEAQ (reference sequence). CDR3 length equals 15 residues. V lost 6 bases to trimming and J lost 2 bases; unmatched junction nucleotides: 5.

With regard to this clonotype: Its ends do not fully match the called genes, so a read error is possible. The chain uses TRBV5-1 and TRBJ1-4; 7 bases line up with TRBD1. CDR1 is SGHRS and CDR2 is YFSETQ in the germline V gene. CDR3 length equals 15 residues. CDR3 sequence reads: CARSSWDSANEKLFF. Written as DNA, the CDR3 is TGCGCCCGCAGCTCCTGGGACAGCGCTAATGAAAAACTGTTTTTT.

This clonotype was detected only once. J is TRBJ1-1 and V is TRBV10-3; D is unclear. With 9 bases removed from V and 0 bases from J, the gap between germline ends came to 11 bases. Per the germline V gene, CDR1 is ENHRY and CDR2 is SYGVKD. This CDR3 is built from 13 residues. The CDR3 nucleotides read TGTGCCATTTTGGGAGATATGAACACTGAAGCTTTCTTT. Amino acid sequence: CAILGDMNTEAFF.

This clonotype appeared a few times. The chain joins TRBV6-2 or TRBV6-3 to TRBJ2-3; 11 bases are shared with TRBD2. Trimming removed 6 bases from V and 3 bases from J; junction bases left unmatched: 11. The CDR3 spans 17 residues. Germline CDR1 and CDR2: MNHEY and SVGEGT. CDR3 sequence reads: CASSRPGVAGGTDTQYF. DNA for the CDR3: TGTGCCAGCAGCCGGCCCGGAGTAGCGGGGGGGACAGATACGCAGTATTTT.

This clonotype was observed a few times. The chain links TRBV7-9 to TRBJ1-2; 9 bases match TRBD1. The CDR3 contains 19 residues. CDR1 is SEHNR and CDR2 is FQNEAQ in the germline V gene (reference sequence). J gave up 4 bases and V 1 base, and 16 bases lay outside the gene matches. In DNA form, the CDR3 reads TGTGCCAGCAGCTTAGTGTTAACAGGGGGCCACCGCTTGGGCTATGGCTACACCTTC. It translates to CASSLVLTGGHRLGYGYTF.

The chain uses TRBV6-2 or TRBV6-3 and TRBJ2-3, with 8 bases that match TRBD2. Germline CDR1 reads MNHEY; CDR2 reads SVGEGT. The CDR3 is made up of 16 amino acids. V trimming: 4 bases; J trimming: 6 bases; junction bases outside the gene matches: 12. The CDR3 here is CASSFRSGEAWDTQYF. Here the CDR3 DNA reads TGTGCCAGCAGTTTTCGTAGCGGGGAGGCATGGGATACGCAGTATTTT.

The V gene is TRBV28, the J gene TRBJ1-1; D not certain. The V gene lost 3 bases and the J gene lost 5 bases, with 4 bases spanning the gap. Germline V gene lookup returns CDR1 MDHEN and CDR2 SYDVKM. This CDR3 comprises 11 residues. The DNA of the CDR3 is TGTGCCAGCAGTTTGAGGACTGAAGCTTTCTTT. It is translated as CASSLRTEAFF.

CDR3 protein: CASSYSLGGVADTQYF. For the CDR3, the DNA is TGTGCCAGCAGTTACTCGTTGGGGGGCGTCGCAGATACGCAGTATTTT. This rearrangement joins TRBV6-5 to TRBJ2-3, with D perhaps being TRBD1 or TRBD2 (6 bases each). The germline CDR1 and CDR2 sequences are MNHEY and SVGAGI. This CDR3 has 16 residues. V was shortened by 0 bases and J by 4 bases, with 14 bases between the two germline ends.

The chain carries TRBV27 and TRBJ1-1, with 10 nucleotides matching TRBD1. Germline values: CDR1 MNHEY, CDR2 SMNVEV (reference sequence). The CDR3 sequence is 16 residues long. V gave up 3 bases and J gave up 8 bases; unmatched junction bases: 12. The CDR3 DNA follows: TGTGCCAGCAGTTTCCTGACAGGGGGCAAGACGTTAGAAGCTTTCTTT. Encoded protein: CASSFLTGGKTLEAFF.

The chain has TRBV24-1 and TRBJ2-1, with 11 bases identical to TRBD1. V dropped 3 bases and J dropped 8; count of bases not matched to a gene: 5. The CDR3 covers 15 residues. Germline V gene data show CDR1 as KGHDR and CDR2 as SFDVKD. The CDR3 bases are TGTGCCACCAGTGATCACGAGGGACAGGGGGATGAGCAGTTCTTC. Amino acid sequence: CATSDHEGQGDEQFF.

This clonotype turned up a few times. The rearrangement uses TRBV6-5 and TRBJ2-5; 7 positions agree with TRBD1. Per germline, CDR1 MNHEY and CDR2 SVGAGI. This CDR3 has 15 amino acids. The J segment lost 0 bases and the V segment lost 4 bases, leaving 5 bases of the junction unmatched. CDR3 sequence reads: CASSLQDRYQETQYF. Here the CDR3 DNA reads TGTGCCAGCAGTTTACAGGACAGGTACCAAGAGACCCAGTACTTC.